The text below deals with one TCR beta chain. Its antigen is still unknown. Base qualities are not provided; no much larger clone lies one nucleotide away. From the cysteine through the phenylalanine, the CDR3 covers 15 amino acids. Only CDR3 DNA is held: 45 bases, read in frame from base 1. For CDR1 and CDR2, the germline V gene lists MNHNS and SASEGT. V ends up 2 bases short and J 4 bases short, with an unmatched junction base count of 6. The CDR3 regions of human TCRbeta chains were subjected to immunosequencing. As for how the authors treated the data: TCRs in the repertoires were compared against a reference library of SARS-CoV-2-specific TCRs that had been generated with the MIRA antigen-specificity platform. Breadth was defined as the fraction of unique TCRs that were SARS-CoV-2-associated. Depth was defined as the fraction of total T cells that were SARS-CoV-2-associated. Each spike-specific TCR was assigned to its reactive spike region and to a CD4 or CD8 class using the MIRA data. Log10-transformed breadth and depth values were compared by one-way ANOVA with Sidak's multiple comparisons tests. The table was pulled from immuneACCESS by TCRdb, which kept in-frame rearrangements only. Such tables lose some clones; where checked, under half of the loss comes from unresolved V genes, and the rest has no known cause. From that table come the V and J calls and clone size; the DNA was used to work out D and trimming. The sample records more than 90,000 clones, roughly 90% of which are singletons. The ten largest clones take up approximately 7.1% of the sample.

The sample comes from a study of T cell responses to AZD1222 COVID-19 vaccine (dated by TCRdb to the early 2020s). With regard to the full study: TCR sequencing was performed for 233 trial participants, of whom approximately 200 were given two doses of AZD1222 and approximately 25 were given two doses of MenACWY control vaccine. Trial participants were enrolled by age into 18-55, 56-69 and 70-plus year subgroups, with around 140, 26 and 57 TCR-sequenced participants respectively.

In the paper's terms, the time point label means: about 28 days (+/-7) after the second vaccine dose. AZD1222 recipients given second doses at about 4 weeks or at about 12 weeks were pooled, since spike-specific TCR depth and breadth were not found to differ between the two schedules. Vaccinee samples came from UK trials COV001 and COV002, including a single-blind randomized controlled phase 2/3 trial of AZD1222 (ChAdOx1 nCoV-19) in healthy adults. Trial participant PBMC samples were collected at day 0 and day 28 after the second dose for TCRbeta chain sequencing. Study-wide findings and limitations: Spike-specific TCR breadth and depth rose significantly after two AZD1222 doses compared with day 0 and with MenACWY recipients. Participants were mostly white British and included more females than males, and it was suggested by the authors that clonal diversity may have been underestimated. Nearly half of unique spike-specific TCRs reportedly recognized epitopes outside regions mutated in the B.1.351 and B.1.1.7 variants. Because no day 14 peak-response samples were available, the repertoires could be characterized only after the peak T cell response. Conclusions about previously exposed vaccinees were limited because only six or seven AZD1222 recipients were SARS-CoV-2 seropositive at baseline. The vaccine-associated CD4 TCRs covered the entire spike protein, and the dominant responses fell in regions 160-218 and 743-854. In the small 56-69-year group, the increase in depth fell short of significance, most likely because of low power.

Recombination joined TRBV6-1 with TRBJ1-2, with 8 junctional bases fitting TRBD1. The source was peripheral blood, collected 28 days after the second AZD1222 dose. The receptor was isolated from an adult who received the AZD1222 COVID-19 vaccine. Here is the DNA: TGTGCCAGCAGTGAAAAGTGGACAGGGTCCTATGGCTACACCTTC. Its protein reads: CASSEKWTGSYGYTF.